This T cell receptor (beta chain) was identified in a study of PD-L1 blockade in urothelial cancer. Across the study: In the patient group, twenty-five of 29 were males with bladder-origin urothelial cancer. Blood underwent analysis 3 weeks (second dose) and 6 weeks after treatment began.

Germline CDR1 and CDR2: MDHEN and SYDVKM. Trimming removed 6 bases from V and 7 bases from J; junction bases left unmatched: 14. CDR3 length equals 17 residues. Libraries were prepared by immunoSEQ multiplex PCR; TCRdb keeps only in-frame clonotypes and omits some of them. The table has 35,000 to 45,000 clones, roughly 90% seen once. Time point specified: pretreatment peripheral blood. The cohort comprised individuals with locally advanced or metastatic urothelial carcinoma. This sample comprised PBMCs, obtained around atezolizumab (anti-PD-L1) treatment. The chain couples TRBV28 to TRBJ2-1; 11 bases are shared with TRBD2. The sequence came from an older woman with urothelial cancer. The CDR3 DNA reads as TGTGCCAGCAGGCCGAGACTAGCGGGAATTCCTATGAATGAGCAGTTCTTC. Encoded protein: CASRPRLAGIPMNEQFF.